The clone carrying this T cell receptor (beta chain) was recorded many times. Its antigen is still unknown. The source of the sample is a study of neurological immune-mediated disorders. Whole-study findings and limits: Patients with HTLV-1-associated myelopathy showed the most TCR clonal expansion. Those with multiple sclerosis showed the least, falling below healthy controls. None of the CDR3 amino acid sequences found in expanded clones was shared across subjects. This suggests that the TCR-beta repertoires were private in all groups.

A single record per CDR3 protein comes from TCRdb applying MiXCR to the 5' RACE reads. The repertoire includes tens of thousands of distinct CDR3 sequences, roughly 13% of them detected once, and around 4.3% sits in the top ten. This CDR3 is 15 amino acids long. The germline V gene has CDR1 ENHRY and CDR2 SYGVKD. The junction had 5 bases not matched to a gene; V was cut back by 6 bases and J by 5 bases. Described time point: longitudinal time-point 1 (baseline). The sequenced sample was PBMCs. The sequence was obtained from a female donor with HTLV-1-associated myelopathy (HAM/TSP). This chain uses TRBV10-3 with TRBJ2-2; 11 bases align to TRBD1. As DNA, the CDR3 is TGTGCCATCAGCCTAGGACAGGGGGCGACCGGGGAGCTGTTTTTT. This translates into CAISLGQGATGELFF.